The present T cell receptor (beta chain) was sequenced within a study of CD8 T cells in ankylosing spondylitis. Each TCR beta library was made by quantitative 5'-RACE that incorporated molecular barcodes. MiXCR, run by TCRdb on the 5' RACE reads, gives a single entry per CDR3 protein. Among around 770,000 distinct CDR3 sequences listed, about 12% were seen once. Only a few counts were recorded for this clonotype. Its antigen is still unknown. The study, taken as a whole, reports: The disease-linked clones had a CD8+ phenotype and low blood frequencies. According to the report, clones linked to the disease were significantly enriched in matched synovial fluid samples taken from ankylosing spondylitis patients. Earlier work had already found some motif variants in reactive arthritis synovial fluid and blood. Blood from ankylosing spondylitis patients appeared to carry a characteristic roughly 8-variant TCR beta motif.

The sequence came from a male donor with ankylosing spondylitis. What was sequenced was blood, either unsorted or a sorted T cell fraction (not recorded which).

The CDR3: CASSQQLAGGKQYF. In nucleotides, the CDR3 is TGTGCCAGCAGCCAACAACTAGCGGGAGGAAAGCAGTACTTC. The chain has TRBV3-1 and TRBJ2-7; 12 positions match TRBD2. After removal of 2 bases from V and 8 bases from J, the junction contained 4 bases not matched to a gene. There are 14 residues in the CDR3. Germline assignment: CDR1 LGHDT and CDR2 YNNKEL (reference sequence).